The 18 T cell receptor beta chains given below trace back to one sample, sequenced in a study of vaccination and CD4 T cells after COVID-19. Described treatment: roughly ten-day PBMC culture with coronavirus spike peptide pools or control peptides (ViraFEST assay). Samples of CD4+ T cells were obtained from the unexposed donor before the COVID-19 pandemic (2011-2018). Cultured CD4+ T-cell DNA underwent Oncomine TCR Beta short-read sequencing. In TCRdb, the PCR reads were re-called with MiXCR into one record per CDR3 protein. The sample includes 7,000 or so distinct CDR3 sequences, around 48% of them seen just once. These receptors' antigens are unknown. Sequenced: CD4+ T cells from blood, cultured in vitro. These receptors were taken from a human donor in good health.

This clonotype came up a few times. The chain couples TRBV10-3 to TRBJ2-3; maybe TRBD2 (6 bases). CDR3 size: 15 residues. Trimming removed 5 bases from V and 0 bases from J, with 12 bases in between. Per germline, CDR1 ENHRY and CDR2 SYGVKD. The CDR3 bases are TGTGCCATCAGTCGGGGGAGTACTAGCACAGATACGCAGTATTTT. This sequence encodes CAISRGSTSTDTQYF.

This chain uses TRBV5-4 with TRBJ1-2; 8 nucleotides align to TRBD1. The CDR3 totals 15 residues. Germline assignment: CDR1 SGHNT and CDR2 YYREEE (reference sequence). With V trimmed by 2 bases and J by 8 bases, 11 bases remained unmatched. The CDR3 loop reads CASSLVRSGGRGYTF. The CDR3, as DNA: TGTGCCAGCAGCTTAGTCCGGTCAGGGGGCCGGGGCTACACCTTC.

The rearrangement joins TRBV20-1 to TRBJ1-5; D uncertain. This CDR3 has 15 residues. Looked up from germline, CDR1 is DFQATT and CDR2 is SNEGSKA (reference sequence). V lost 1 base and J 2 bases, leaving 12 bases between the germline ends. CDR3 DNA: TGCAGTGCTAGAGGGACTTCTTATGGCAATCAGCCCCAGCATTTT. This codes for CSARGTSYGNQPQHF.

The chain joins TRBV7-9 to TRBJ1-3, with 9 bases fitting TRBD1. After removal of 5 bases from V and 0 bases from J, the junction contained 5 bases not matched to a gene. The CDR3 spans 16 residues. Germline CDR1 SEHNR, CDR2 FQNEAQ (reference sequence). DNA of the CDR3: TGTGCCAGCAGCGAAAGACAGGGGGGCTCTGGAAACACCATATATTTT. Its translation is CASSERQGGSGNTIYF.

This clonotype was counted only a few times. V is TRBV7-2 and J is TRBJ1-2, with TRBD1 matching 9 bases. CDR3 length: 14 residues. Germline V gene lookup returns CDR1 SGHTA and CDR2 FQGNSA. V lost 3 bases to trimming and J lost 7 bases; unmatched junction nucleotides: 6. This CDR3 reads CASSLDRGGGGYTF. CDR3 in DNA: TGTGCCAGCAGCTTGGACAGGGGAGGAGGTGGCTACACCTTC.

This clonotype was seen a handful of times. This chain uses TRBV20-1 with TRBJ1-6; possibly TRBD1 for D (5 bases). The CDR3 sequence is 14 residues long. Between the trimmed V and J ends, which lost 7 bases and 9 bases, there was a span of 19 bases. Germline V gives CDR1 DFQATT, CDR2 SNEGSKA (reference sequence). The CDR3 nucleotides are TGCAGTGTCTATTCCGGGGGGTCGGGTTCACCCCTCCACTTT. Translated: CSVYSGGSGSPLHF.

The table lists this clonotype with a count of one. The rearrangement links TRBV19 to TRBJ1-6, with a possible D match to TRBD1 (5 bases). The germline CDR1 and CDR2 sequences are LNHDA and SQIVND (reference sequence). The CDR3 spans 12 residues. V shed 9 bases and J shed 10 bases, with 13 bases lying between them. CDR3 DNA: TGTGCCAGCCGCTCGGGGGGATCACCCCTCCACTTT. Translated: CASRSGGSPLHF.

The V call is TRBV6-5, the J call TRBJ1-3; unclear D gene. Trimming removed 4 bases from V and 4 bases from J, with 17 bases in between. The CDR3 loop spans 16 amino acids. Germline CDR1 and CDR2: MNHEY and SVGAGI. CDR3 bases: TGTGCCAGCAGTTTACGACCGGCCTCTGAAGGAAACACCATATATTTT. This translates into CASSLRPASEGNTIYF.

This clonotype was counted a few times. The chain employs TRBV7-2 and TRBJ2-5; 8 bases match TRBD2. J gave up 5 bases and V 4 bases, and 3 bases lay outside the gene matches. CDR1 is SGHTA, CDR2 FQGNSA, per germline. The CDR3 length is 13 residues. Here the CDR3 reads CASSSPGGETQYF. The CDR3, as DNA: TGTGCCAGCAGCTCCCCGGGGGGGGAGACCCAGTACTTC.

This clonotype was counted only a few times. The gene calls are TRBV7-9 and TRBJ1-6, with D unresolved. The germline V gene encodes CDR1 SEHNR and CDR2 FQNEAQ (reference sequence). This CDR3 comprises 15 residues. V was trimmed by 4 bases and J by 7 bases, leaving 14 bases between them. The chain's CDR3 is CASSSKDGENSPLHF. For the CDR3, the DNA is TGTGCCAGCAGCTCAAAGGACGGGGAGAATTCACCCCTCCACTTT.

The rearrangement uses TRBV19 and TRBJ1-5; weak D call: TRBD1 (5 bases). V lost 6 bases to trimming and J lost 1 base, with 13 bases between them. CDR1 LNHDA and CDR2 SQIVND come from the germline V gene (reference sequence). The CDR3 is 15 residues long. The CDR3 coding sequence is TGTGCCAGTAGCCCCCTCCGACAGAGCAATCAGCCCCAGCATTTT. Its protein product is CASSPLRQSNQPQHF.

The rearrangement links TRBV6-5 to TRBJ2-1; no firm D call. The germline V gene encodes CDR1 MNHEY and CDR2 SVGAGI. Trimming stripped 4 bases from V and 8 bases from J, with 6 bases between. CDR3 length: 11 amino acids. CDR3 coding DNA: TGTGCCAGCAGTTTGGGGTATGAGCAGTTCTTC. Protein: CASSLGYEQFF.

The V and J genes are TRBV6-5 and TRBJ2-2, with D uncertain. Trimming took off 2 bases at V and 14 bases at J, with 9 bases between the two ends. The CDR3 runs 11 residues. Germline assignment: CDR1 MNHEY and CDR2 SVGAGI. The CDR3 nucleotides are TGTGCCAGCAGTTACAAGGGATTACTGTTTTTT. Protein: CASSYKGLLFF.

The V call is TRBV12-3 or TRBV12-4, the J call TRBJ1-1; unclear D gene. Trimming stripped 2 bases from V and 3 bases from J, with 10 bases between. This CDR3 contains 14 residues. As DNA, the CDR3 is TGTGCCAGCAGTTTAAGGGATTTCGACACTGAAGCTTTCTTT. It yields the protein CASSLRDFDTEAFF.

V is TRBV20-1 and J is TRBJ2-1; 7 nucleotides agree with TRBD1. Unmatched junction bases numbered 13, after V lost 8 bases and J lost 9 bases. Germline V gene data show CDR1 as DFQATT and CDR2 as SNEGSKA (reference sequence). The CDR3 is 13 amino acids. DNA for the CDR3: TGCAGTAAAGGGGGCGCATCGGATGGTGAGCAGTTCTTC. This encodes CSKGGASDGEQFF.

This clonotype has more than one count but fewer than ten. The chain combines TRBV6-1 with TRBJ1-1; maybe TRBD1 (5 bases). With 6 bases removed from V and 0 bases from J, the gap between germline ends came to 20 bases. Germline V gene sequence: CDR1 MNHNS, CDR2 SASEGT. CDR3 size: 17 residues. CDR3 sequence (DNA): TGTGCCAGCAGCCTCAGTGCCGGGACCGGCATGAACACTGAAGCTTTCTTT. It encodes CASSLSAGTGMNTEAFF.

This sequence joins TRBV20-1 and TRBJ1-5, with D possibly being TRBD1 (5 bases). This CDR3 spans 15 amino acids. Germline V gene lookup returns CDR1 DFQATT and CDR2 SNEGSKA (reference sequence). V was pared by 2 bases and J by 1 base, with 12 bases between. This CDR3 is CSARSLGTSNQPQHF. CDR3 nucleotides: TGCAGTGCTAGATCTCTCGGGACGAGCAATCAGCCCCAGCATTTT.

CDR3 amino acids: CASTDRKFSMNTEAFF. The CDR3 nucleotides read TGTGCCAGCACCGACAGGAAATTTTCAATGAACACTGAAGCTTTCTTT. The chain carries TRBV28 and TRBJ1-1; the D gene is possibly TRBD1 (6 bases). The CDR3 runs to 16 residues. V lost 7 bases and J lost 0, with 18 bases in between. CDR1 and CDR2 from the germline V gene are MDHEN and SYDVKM.